These T cell receptor beta chains were read from a single sample in a study of shared T cell receptors in the human thymus. Data came from immunoSEQ multiplex PCR; TCRdb stores just in-frame clones and leaves some out. The repertoire includes about 660,000 clones, 88% of them detected once, and 0.0095% to 0.013% sits in the top ten. The sample was also linked to a second study, of human thymus T cells.

The material sequenced was thymocytes. The receptors derive from a boy younger than two with a congenital heart defect. The CDR3 runs from the conserved cysteine through the conserved F or W. A D gene is named only where the DNA matches it firmly. Size tells how often a clone was seen (once, few, many) or the class of an expanded clone, and some rows leave it out.

D gene,V gene,J gene,clone size,CDR3 DNA,CDR3 protein
TRBD2,TRBV2,TRBJ2-5,.,TGTGCCAGCACCCCCAGCGGGAGGGCCGGGGAGACCCAGTACTTC,CASTPSGRAGETQYF
TRBD2,TRBV29-1,TRBJ2-1,.,TGCAGCGTTGAAGGGGTAGCGGCCCCCCCGGGGGGTGAGCAGTTCTTC,CSVEGVAAPPGGEQFF
TRBD2,TRBV4-1,TRBJ2-7,once,TGCGCCAGCAGCCAAGATGAGCGCGGGAGTCGGTACGAGCAGTACTTC,CASSQDERGSRYEQYF
.,TRBV18,TRBJ2-5,once,TGTGCCAGCTCGTCTTACAGGGACCAAGAGACCCAGTACTTC,CASSSYRDQETQYF
TRBD1,TRBV19,TRBJ1-2,.,TGTGCCAGTAGTAAAGGACAGGGACGCGGCTACACCTTC,CASSKGQGRGYTF
TRBD2,TRBV7-2,TRBJ2-7,.,TGTGCCAGCAGCAGGACTAGCGGGAGCACCTACGAGCAGTACTTC,CASSRTSGSTYEQYF
.,TRBV5-1,TRBJ2-1,few,TGCGCCAGCAGCCTAAGACTAGTCCCCTACAATGAGCAGTTCTTC,CASSLRLVPYNEQFF
.,TRBV18,TRBJ2-3,.,TGTGCCAGCTCACCAACGGGGGTTGGTGGAGATACGCAGTATTTT,CASSPTGVGGDTQYF
.,TRBV9,TRBJ1-1,.,TGTGCCAGCTCGACGGGCACTGAAGCTTTCTTT,CASSTGTEAFF
TRBD1,TRBV28,TRBJ2-1,.,TGTGCCAGCAGCCAGACAGGGGATGGCTGGTTTGATAGTGAGCAGTTCTTC,CASSQTGDGWFDSEQFF
TRBD2,TRBV2,TRBJ2-1,.,TGTGCCAGCAGTGAAGGTGCGGGGGTCTACAATGAGCAGTTCTTC,CASSEGAGVYNEQFF
TRBD2,TRBV28,TRBJ2-1,.,TGTGCCAGCAGTTCTAGCGGGAGGGGTTCCTACAATGAGCAGTTCTTC,CASSSSGRGSYNEQFF
TRBD2,TRBV5-4,TRBJ2-1,.,TGTGCCAGCAGCCAGGGACTAGCGGGAGATGAGCAGTTCTTC,CASSQGLAGDEQFF
TRBD2,TRBV18,TRBJ2-1,.,TGTGCCAGCTCATTCACAAAACTAGCGGAGAGCTCCTACAATGAGCAGTTCTTC,CASSFTKLAESSYNEQFF
.,TRBV25-1,TRBJ1-1,few,TGTGCCAGGGGGGGGCGGTTGGCTGAAGCTTTCTTT,CARGGRLAEAFF
.,TRBV4-2,TRBJ1-1,.,TGTGCCAGCAGCCAAGACCGGGGAAGGGCAAAGAACACTGAAGCTTTCTTT,CASSQDRGRAKNTEAFF
.,TRBV7-2,TRBJ1-1,.,TGTGCCAGCAGCTTAGATCGGGATAGGTCTTACACTGAAGCTTTCTTT,CASSLDRDRSYTEAFF
.,TRBV7-6,TRBJ2-5,.,TGTGCCAGCAGCTTAGCCCCAGGTTGGGAGACCCAGTACTTC,CASSLAPGWETQYF
TRBD2,TRBV10-3,TRBJ2-1,.,TGTGCCATTGCGGTCCTAGCGGGAGGGAGGGAGTGTGAGCAGTTCTTC,CAIAVLAGGRECEQFF
.,TRBV19,TRBJ2-1,once,TGTGCCAGTAGTATGAGGCGAGTTTACAATGAGCAGTTCTTC,CASSMRRVYNEQFF
.,TRBV5-6,TRBJ2-3,once,TGTGCCAGCAGCCTCCCTATTAGTCCTAGCACAGATACGCAGTATTTT,CASSLPISPSTDTQYF
TRBD1,TRBV5-4,TRBJ1-1,.,TGTGCCAGCAGCTCCCAGGGGGCGCTTGTAGACACTGAAGCTTTCTTT,CASSSQGALVDTEAFF
.,TRBV14,TRBJ2-7,.,TGTGCCAGCAGCTCAGGGGTAGGGGAGCAGTACTTC,CASSSGVGEQYF
.,TRBV18,TRBJ2-7,.,TGTGCCAGCTCACCAAAGGGCCCGGGCGGGGAGCAGTACTTC,CASSPKGPGGEQYF
.,TRBV5-1,TRBJ2-7,.,TGCGCCAGCCGCGACGGAGCGGCCTACGAGCAGTACTTC,CASRDGAAYEQYF
TRBD1,TRBV5-1,TRBJ2-7,.,TGCGCCAGCAGCTTGGCAGGGGACAGGGGGTCCTACGAGCAGTACTTC,CASSLAGDRGSYEQYF
.,TRBV28,TRBJ2-1,few,TGTGCCAGCAGTGCGCGGAGCTCCTACAATGAGCAGTTCTTC,CASSARSSYNEQFF
.,TRBV11-3,TRBJ1-3,.,TGTGCCAGCGAAGCAGGGGAATCTGGAAACACCATATATTTT,CASEAGESGNTIYF
.,TRBV7-3,TRBJ2-3,.,TGTGCCAGCAGCCGGATCAGGGGCACAGATACGCAGTATTTT,CASSRIRGTDTQYF
.,TRBV19,TRBJ2-5,.,TGTGCCAGTAGCGCAGGGGAGACCCAGTACTTC,CASSAGETQYF
.,TRBV27,TRBJ2-1,.,TGTGCCAGCAGTTTACCCAGGGGACACCATAATGAGCAGTTCTTC,CASSLPRGHHNEQFF
TRBD2,TRBV27,TRBJ2-5,.,TGTGCCAGCAGTTCGCTGTCCCGGACTAGCGGGAGGGCCGGGCAAGAGACCCAGTACTTC,CASSSLSRTSGRAGQETQYF
TRBD1,TRBV7-2,TRBJ2-7,.,TGTGCCAGCAGCTTATCCAGGGGGCCTAATAGACCCCACTACGAGCAGTACTTC,CASSLSRGPNRPHYEQYF